Below, 11 T cell receptor beta chains from the same sample are listed, as sequenced in a study of T cells in narcolepsy. Clones were read by immunoSEQ multiplex PCR, and TCRdb kept only the in-frame ones, dropping some. Here the sample spans about 29,000 clones, around 87% being singletons. The sample taken for sequencing was memory (CD45RA-) CD4+ T cells from blood. The receptor source for this set is a human donor in good health.

CDR3 in amino acids: CASSLGGVGDEQYF. As DNA, the CDR3 is TGTGCCAGCAGCTTAGGAGGGGTAGGCGACGAGCAGTACTTC. V usage is TRBV7-8 and J usage is TRBJ2-7, with D perhaps TRBD1 or TRBD2 (5 bases each). The germline V and J ends were trimmed by 1 base and 5 bases, with 12 bases remaining between them. Germline V lookup: CDR1 SGHVS, CDR2 FQNEAQ. The CDR3 has 14 amino acids.

The chain recombines TRBV10-3 with TRBJ2-7; 9 nucleotides align to TRBD1. Trimming cost V 7 bases and J 5 bases; bases outside gene matches: 9. Per germline, CDR1 ENHRY and CDR2 SYGVKD. This CDR3 spans 14 amino acids. The CDR3 region has the DNA TGTGCCATCACCCCGGGACAGGGCGGCGACGAGCAGTACTTC. Its translation is CAITPGQGGDEQYF.

The chain joins TRBV11-2 to TRBJ2-2, with D possibly being TRBD1 (5 bases). The CDR3 extends over 16 amino acids. Trimming took 1 base from V and 2 from J, leaving 11 bases between them. The V gene's germline CDR1 is SGHAT and CDR2 FQNNGV. Here the CDR3 reads CASSLAWGGNTGELFF. The CDR3 bases are TGTGCCAGCAGCTTAGCGTGGGGCGGTAACACCGGGGAGCTGTTTTTT.

The rearrangement joins TRBV7-2 to TRBJ2-1; 11 nucleotides match TRBD2. The V gene's germline CDR1 is SGHTA and CDR2 FQGNSA. The CDR3 has 15 residues. Losses at the gene ends were 1 base for V and 10 bases for J; bases not matched to a gene: 6. The CDR3 DNA follows: TGTGCCAGCAGCTTAGAACTAGCGGGAGCGGGGGAGCAGTTCTTC. It codes for CASSLELAGAGEQFF. Full variable domain (remainder filled in from reference TRBV7-2 and TRBJ2-1): GAGVSQSPSNKVTEKGKDVELRCDPISGHTALYWYRQSLGQGLEFLIYFQGNSAPDKSGLPSDRFSAERTGGSVSTLTIQRTQQEDSAVYLCASSLELAGAGEQFFGPGTRLTVL.

This clone showed up just once. The chain carries TRBV11-3 and TRBJ2-3, with 13 bases that match TRBD2. The germline gives CDR1 SGHNT, CDR2 YENEEA. Germline trimming cut 3 bases from V and 5 bases from J; bases unmatched to any gene: 8. This CDR3 comprises 17 residues. The CDR3 nucleotides are TGTGCCAGCAGCTTTGGAGGGACTAGCGGGACAGGAGATACGCAGTATTTT. Translation: CASSFGGTSGTGDTQYF.

The count of this clone is one. The chain couples TRBV7-2 to TRBJ1-1, with unresolved D. This CDR3 comprises 13 residues. The germline V and J ends were trimmed by 5 bases and 5 bases, with 12 bases remaining between them. Per germline, CDR1 SGHTA and CDR2 FQGNSA. CDR3 protein: CASSPNSGTEAFF. The CDR3 coding sequence is TGTGCCAGCAGCCCCAATTCCGGGACTGAAGCTTTCTTT.

The chain employs TRBV7-9 and TRBJ1-1; D unresolved. V was cut by 5 bases and J by 1 base, with 17 bases left in between. Germline V gives CDR1 SEHNR, CDR2 FQNEAQ (reference sequence). The CDR3 contains 16 residues. The CDR3 here is CASSLDPRRKNTEAFF. The CDR3 region has the DNA TGTGCCAGCAGCCTAGACCCCCGGCGAAAGAACACTGAAGCTTTCTTT.

For this clone: Mismatch with germline at one junction end may stem from a read error. The V call is TRBV7-3, the J call TRBJ2-1, with 8 nucleotides matching TRBD2. CDR1 and CDR2 (germline): SGHTA, FQGTGA. This CDR3 is 12 amino acids long. The CDR3 nucleotides are TGTGCCAGCAGCCCGGGGGGGCCTGAGAGGATCTTC. Translating it yields CASSPGGPERIF.

V and J are TRBV6-1 and TRBJ2-1; possibly TRBD1 for D (6 bases). The germline V and J ends were trimmed by 6 bases and 8 bases, with 20 bases remaining between them. Germline V gene lookup returns CDR1 MNHNS and CDR2 SASEGT. The CDR3 extends over 15 amino acids. The CDR3 sequence: CASSFKRGSGHEQFF. The CDR3 DNA follows: TGTGCCAGCAGCTTTAAAAGGGGGTCAGGCCATGAGCAGTTCTTC.

The V call is TRBV5-1, the J call TRBJ1-1, with D tentatively TRBD1 (5 bases). This CDR3 comprises 15 residues. The V gene's germline CDR1 is SGHRS and CDR2 YFSETQ. Deletions cut 4 bases from V and 0 bases from J, with 13 bases between. The CDR3 region is CASSRDGFMNTEAFF. The CDR3 DNA reads TGCGCCAGCAGCCGGGACGGCTTCATGAACACTGAAGCTTTCTTT.

The rearrangement joins TRBV10-3 to TRBJ1-5; D is possibly TRBD1 (6 bases). Per the germline V gene, CDR1 is ENHRY and CDR2 is SYGVKD. CDR3 length: 14 residues. V lost 3 bases to trimming and J lost 2 bases, with 8 bases between them. The CDR3 region is CAISEGGGNQPQHF. The DNA of the CDR3 is TGTGCCATCAGTGAAGGGGGAGGCAATCAGCCCCAGCATTTT.